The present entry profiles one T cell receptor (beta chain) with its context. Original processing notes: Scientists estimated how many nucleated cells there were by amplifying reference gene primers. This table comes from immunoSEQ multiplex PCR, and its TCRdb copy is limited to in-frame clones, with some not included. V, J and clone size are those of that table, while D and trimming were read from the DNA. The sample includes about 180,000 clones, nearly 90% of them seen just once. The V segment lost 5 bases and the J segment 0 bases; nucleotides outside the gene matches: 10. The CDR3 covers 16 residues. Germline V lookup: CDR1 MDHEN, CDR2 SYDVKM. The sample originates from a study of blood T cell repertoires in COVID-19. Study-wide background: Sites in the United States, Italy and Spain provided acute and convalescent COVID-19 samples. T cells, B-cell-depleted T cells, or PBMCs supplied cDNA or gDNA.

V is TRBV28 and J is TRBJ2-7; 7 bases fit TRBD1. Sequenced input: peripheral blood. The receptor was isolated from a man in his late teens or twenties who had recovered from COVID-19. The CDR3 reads CASSPIQGMSSYEQYF. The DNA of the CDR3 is TGTGCCAGCAGTCCCATACAGGGGATGAGCTCCTACGAGCAGTACTTC. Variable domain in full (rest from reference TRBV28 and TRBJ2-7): DVKVTQSSRYLVKRTGEKVFLECVQDMDHENMFWYRQDPGLGLRLIYFSYDVKMKEKGDIPEGYSVSREKKERFSLILESASTNQTSMYLCASSPIQGMSSYEQYFGPGTRLTVT.